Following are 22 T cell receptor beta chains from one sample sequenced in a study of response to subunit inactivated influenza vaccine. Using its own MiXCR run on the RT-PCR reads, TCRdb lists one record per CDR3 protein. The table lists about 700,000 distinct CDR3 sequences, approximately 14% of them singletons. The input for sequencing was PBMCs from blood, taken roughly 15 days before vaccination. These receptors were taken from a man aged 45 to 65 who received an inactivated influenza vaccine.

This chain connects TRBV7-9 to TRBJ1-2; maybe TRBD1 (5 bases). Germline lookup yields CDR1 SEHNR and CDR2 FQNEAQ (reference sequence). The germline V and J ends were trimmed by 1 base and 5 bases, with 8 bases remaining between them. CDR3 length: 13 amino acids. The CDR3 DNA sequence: TGTGCCAGCAGCTTAGTGCGGGGGTATGGCTACACCTTC. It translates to CASSLVRGYGYTF.

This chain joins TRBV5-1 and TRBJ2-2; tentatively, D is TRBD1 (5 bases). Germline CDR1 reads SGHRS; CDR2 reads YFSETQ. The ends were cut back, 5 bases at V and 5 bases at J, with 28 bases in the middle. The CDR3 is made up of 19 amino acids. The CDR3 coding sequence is TGCGCCAGCAGGCTAGGGGTTCGTGTGGGTCCGCGATGGACCGGGGAGCTGTTTTTT. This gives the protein CASRLGVRVGPRWTGELFF.

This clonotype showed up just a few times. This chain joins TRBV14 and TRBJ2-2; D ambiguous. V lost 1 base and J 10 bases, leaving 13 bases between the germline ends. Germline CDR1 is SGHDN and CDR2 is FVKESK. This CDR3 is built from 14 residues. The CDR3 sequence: CASSQAPGGAELFF. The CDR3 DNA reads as TGTGCCAGCAGCCAAGCTCCCGGCGGTGCGGAGCTGTTTTTT.

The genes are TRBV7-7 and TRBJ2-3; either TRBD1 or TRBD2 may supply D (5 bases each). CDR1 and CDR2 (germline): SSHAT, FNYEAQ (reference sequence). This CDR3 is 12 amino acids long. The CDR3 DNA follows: TGTGCTACCAGCCCCGGGACCGGTACGCAGTATTTT. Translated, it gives CATSPGTGTQYF.

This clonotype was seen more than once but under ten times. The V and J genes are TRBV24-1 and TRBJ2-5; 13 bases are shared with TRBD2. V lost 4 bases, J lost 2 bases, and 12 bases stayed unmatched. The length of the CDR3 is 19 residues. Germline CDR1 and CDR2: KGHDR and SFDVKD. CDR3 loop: CATSDSWTSGSQRQETQYF. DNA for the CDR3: TGTGCCACCAGTGACTCCTGGACTAGCGGGAGTCAGAGACAAGAGACCCAGTACTTC.

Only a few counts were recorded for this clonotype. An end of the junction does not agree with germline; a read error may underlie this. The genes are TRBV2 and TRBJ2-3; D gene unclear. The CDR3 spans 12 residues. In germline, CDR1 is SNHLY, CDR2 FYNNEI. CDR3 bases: TGTGCCAGCAGTGAATACAAAGATACGCGGTATTTT. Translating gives CASSEYKDTRYF.

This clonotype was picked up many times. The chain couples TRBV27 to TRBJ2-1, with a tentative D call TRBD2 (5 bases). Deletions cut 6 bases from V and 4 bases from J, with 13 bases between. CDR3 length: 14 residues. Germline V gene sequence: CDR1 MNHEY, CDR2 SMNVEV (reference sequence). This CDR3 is CASSLEGGYNEQFF. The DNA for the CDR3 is TGTGCCAGCAGCTTAGAGGGCGGTTACAATGAGCAGTTCTTC.

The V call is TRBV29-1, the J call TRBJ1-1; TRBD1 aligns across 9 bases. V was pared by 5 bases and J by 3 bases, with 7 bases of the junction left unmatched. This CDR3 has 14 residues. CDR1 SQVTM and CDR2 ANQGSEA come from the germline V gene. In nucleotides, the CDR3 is TGCAGCGTTCATACAGGGGGCGGCTACACTGAAGCTTTCTTT. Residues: CSVHTGGGYTEAFF.

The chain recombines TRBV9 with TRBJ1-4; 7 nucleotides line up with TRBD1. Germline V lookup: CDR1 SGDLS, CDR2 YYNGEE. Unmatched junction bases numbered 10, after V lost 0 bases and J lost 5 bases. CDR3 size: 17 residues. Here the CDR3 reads CASSVGYLGQLNEKLFF. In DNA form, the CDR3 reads TGTGCCAGCAGCGTAGGGTACTTGGGACAGTTGAATGAAAAACTGTTTTTT. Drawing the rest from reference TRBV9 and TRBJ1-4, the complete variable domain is DSGVTQTPKHLITATGQRVTLRCSPRSGDLSVYWYQQSLDQGLQFLIQYYNGEERAKGNILERFSAQQFPDLHSELNLSSLELGDSALYFCASSVGYLGQLNEKLFFGSGTQLSVL.

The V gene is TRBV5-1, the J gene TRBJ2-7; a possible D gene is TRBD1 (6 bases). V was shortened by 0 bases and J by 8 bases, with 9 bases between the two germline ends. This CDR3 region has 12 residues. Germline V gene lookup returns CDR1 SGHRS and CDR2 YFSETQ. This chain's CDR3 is CASSLEGDKQYF. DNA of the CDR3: TGCGCCAGCAGCTTGGAAGGGGACAAGCAGTACTTC.

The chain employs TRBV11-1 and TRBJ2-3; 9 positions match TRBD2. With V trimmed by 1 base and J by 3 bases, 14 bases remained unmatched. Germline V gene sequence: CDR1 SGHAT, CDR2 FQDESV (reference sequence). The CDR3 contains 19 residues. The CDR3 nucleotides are TGTGCCAGCAGCTTAGAAGTTGGCGGGGGGGCCTATAAAACAGATACGCAGTATTTT. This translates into CASSLEVGGGAYKTDTQYF.

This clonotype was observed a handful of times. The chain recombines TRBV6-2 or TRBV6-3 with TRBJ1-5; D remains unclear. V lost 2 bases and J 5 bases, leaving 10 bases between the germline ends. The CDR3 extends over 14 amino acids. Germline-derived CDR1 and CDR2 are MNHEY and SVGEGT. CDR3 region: CASSYRRRDQPQHF. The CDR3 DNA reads TGTGCCAGCAGTTACCGTCGTCGCGATCAGCCCCAGCATTTT.

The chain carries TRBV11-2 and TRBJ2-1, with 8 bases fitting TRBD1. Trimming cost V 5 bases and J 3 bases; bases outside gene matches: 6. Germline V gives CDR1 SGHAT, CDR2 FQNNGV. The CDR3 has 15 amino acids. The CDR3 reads CASSLDRGHYNEQFF. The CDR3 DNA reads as TGTGCCAGCAGCCTCGACAGGGGACACTACAATGAGCAGTTCTTC.

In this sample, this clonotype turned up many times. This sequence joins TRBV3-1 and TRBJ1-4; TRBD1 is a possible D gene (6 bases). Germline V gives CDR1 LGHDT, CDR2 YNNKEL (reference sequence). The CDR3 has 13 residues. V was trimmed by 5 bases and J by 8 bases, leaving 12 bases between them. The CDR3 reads CASSTRGVEKLFF. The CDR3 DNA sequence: TGTGCCAGCAGCACAAGGGGGGTCGAAAAACTGTTTTTT.

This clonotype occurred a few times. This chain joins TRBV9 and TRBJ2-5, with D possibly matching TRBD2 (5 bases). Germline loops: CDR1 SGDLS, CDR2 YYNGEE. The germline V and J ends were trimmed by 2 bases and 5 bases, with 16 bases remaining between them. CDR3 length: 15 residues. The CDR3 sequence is CASSVWPSIGETQYF. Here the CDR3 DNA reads TGTGCCAGCAGCGTTTGGCCTAGCATCGGTGAGACCCAGTACTTC. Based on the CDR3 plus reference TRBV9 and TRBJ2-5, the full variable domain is DSGVTQTPKHLITATGQRVTLRCSPRSGDLSVYWYQQSLDQGLQFLIQYYNGEERAKGNILERFSAQQFPDLHSELNLSSLELGDSALYFCASSVWPSIGETQYFGPGTRLLVL.

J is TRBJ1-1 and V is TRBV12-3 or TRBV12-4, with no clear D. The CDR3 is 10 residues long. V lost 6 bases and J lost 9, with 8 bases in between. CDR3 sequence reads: CASSLGKAFF. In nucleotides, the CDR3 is TGTGCCAGCAGCTTGGGGAAAGCTTTCTTT.

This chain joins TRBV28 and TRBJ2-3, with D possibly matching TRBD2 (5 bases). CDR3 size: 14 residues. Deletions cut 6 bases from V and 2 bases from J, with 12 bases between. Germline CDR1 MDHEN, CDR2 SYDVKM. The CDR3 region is CASRGNGVTDTQYF. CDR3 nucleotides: TGTGCCAGCAGAGGGAACGGGGTCACAGATACGCAGTATTTT.

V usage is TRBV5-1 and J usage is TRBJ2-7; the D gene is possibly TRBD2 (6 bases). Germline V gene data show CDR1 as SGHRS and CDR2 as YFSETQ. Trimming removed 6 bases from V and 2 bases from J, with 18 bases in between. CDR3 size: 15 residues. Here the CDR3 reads CASNTPGLETYEQYF. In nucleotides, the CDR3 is TGCGCCAGCAATACACCGGGACTCGAGACCTACGAGCAGTACTTC.

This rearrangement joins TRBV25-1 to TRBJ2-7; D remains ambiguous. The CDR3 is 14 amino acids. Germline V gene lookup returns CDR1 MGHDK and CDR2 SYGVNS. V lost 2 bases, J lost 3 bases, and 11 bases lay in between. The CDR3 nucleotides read TGTGCCAGCAGTGAAGCGGCTGTGGGCTACGAGCAGTACTTC. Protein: CASSEAAVGYEQYF.

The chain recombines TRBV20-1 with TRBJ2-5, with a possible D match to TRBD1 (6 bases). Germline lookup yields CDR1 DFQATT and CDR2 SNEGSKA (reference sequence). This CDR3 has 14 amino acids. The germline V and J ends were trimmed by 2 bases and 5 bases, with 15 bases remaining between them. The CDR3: CSARTLLRGETQYF. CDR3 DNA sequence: TGCAGTGCTAGAACCCTTCTCAGGGGCGAGACCCAGTACTTC.

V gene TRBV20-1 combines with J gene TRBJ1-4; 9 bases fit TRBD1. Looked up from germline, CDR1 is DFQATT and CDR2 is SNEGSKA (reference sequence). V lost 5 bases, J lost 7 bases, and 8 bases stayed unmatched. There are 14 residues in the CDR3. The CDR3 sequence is CSAPRTGAPEKLFF. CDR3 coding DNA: TGCAGTGCTCCCCGGACAGGGGCCCCTGAAAAACTGTTTTTT.

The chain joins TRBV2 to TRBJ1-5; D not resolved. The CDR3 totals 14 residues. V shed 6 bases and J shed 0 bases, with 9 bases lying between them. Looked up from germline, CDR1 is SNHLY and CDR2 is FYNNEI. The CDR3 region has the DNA TGTGCCAGCAGGATGGTGGGTAGCAATCAGCCCCAGCATTTT. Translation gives CASRMVGSNQPQHF.